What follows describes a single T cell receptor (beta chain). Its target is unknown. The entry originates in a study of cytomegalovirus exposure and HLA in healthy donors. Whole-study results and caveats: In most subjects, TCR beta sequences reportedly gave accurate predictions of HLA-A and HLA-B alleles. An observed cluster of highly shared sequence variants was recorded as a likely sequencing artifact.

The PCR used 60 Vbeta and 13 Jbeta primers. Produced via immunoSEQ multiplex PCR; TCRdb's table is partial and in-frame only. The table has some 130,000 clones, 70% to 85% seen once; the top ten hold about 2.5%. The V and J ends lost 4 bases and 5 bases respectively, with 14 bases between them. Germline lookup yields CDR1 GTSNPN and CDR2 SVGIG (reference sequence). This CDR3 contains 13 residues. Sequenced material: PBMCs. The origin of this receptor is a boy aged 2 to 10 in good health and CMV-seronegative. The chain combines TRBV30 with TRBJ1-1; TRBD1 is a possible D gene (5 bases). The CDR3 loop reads CAWTVGGETEAFF. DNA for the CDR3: TGTGCCTGGACTGTGGGGGGTGAGACTGAAGCTTTCTTT.